Below, 10 T cell receptor beta chains from the same sample are listed, as sequenced in a study of blood T cells in healthy people across ages. Together with a sample-barcoded 5' primer, a J-beta primer mix was included in a second PCR lasting roughly 6 to 12 cycles. TCRdb reprocessed the 5' RACE reads with MiXCR, giving one entry per CDR3 protein. Among roughly 900,000 distinct CDR3 sequences listed, more than 25% were seen once. Sequencing input: blood. The receptors shown here come from an elderly woman in good health.

This clonotype was recorded at least ten times. This chain joins TRBV6-2 or TRBV6-3 and TRBJ2-5; the D gene is possibly TRBD2 (5 bases). Trimming took 6 bases from V and 7 from J, leaving 15 bases between them. The CDR3 totals 13 residues. Germline V gene sequence: CDR1 MNHEY, CDR2 SVGEGT. The CDR3 region is CASRQVGGATQYF. The CDR3 coding sequence is TGTGCCAGCAGACAAGTAGGAGGTGCGACCCAGTACTTC.

This clonotype was counted ten times or more. This rearrangement joins TRBV5-5 to TRBJ2-1; maybe TRBD1 (6 bases). V was clipped by 2 bases and J by 4 bases, with 13 bases between them. The CDR3 is made up of 15 amino acids. CDR1 is SGHKS and CDR2 is YYEKEE in the germline V gene (reference sequence). The CDR3 nucleotides are TGTGCCAGCAGCTTCCCCAAGGACAGTTACAATGAGCAGTTCTTC. This translates into CASSFPKDSYNEQFF.

This clonotype was observed at least ten times. The chain has TRBV7-2 and TRBJ1-2, with D tentatively TRBD1 (6 bases). The V and J ends lost 3 bases and 2 bases respectively, with 13 bases between them. The CDR3 consists of 15 residues. Germline assignment: CDR1 SGHTA and CDR2 FQGNSA. The CDR3 region is CASSFPGRGNYGYTF. CDR3 in DNA: TGTGCCAGCAGCTTCCCCGGCAGGGGAAACTATGGCTACACCTTC.

This clonotype occurred once. A much larger clone differs from this one at a single base, so this may be a read error. The genes are TRBV11-2 and TRBJ2-3; D call uncertain. Trimming took off 1 base at V and 4 bases at J, with 15 bases between the two ends. The CDR3 has 16 amino acids. Germline-derived CDR1 and CDR2 are SGHAT and FQNNGV. This CDR3 reads CASSLGLVIHADTQYF. CDR3 sequence (DNA): TGTGCCAGCAGCTTAGGATTAGTGATCCACGCAGATACGCAGTATTTT.

In this sample, this clonotype turned up many times. The chain uses TRBV3-1 and TRBJ2-1; 10 nucleotides match TRBD2. This CDR3 comprises 19 residues. The ends lost 1 base at V and 7 bases at J; junction bases unmatched: 16. Germline assignment: CDR1 LGHDT and CDR2 YNNKEL (reference sequence). The CDR3 bases are TGTGCCAGCAGCCAAGGAACACCACTGAGCGGGGGGGCCGGGAATGAGCAGTTCTTC. It specifies CASSQGTPLSGGAGNEQFF.

This clonotype has at least ten counts. This chain joins TRBV6-5 and TRBJ2-3; TRBD1 is a possible D gene (6 bases). Germline CDR1 is MNHEY and CDR2 is SVGAGI. V dropped 6 bases and J dropped 0 bases, with 13 bases sitting between them. This CDR3 spans 15 amino acids. CDR3 nucleotides: TGTGCCAGCAGCCGGGACACCACTAGCACAGATACGCAGTATTTT. This gives the protein CASSRDTTSTDTQYF.

To note about this clonotype: Possible read error: a much larger clone is one base away. The CDR3 bases are TGCAGTGCTAGAGATTATATACAGGGCTGGAATGAGCAGTTCTTC. Translated, it gives CSARDYIQGWNEQFF. The gene calls are TRBV20-1 and TRBJ2-1, with D perhaps matching TRBD1 (6 bases). The CDR3 loop spans 15 amino acids. Germline V CDR1 and CDR2: DFQATT, SNEGSKA (reference sequence). V gave up 0 bases and J gave up 7 bases, with 16 bases separating them.

This clonotype was seen a handful of times. The chain links TRBV11-2 to TRBJ2-4; D unclear. CDR1 SGHAT and CDR2 FQNNGV come from the germline V gene. This CDR3 is built from 13 residues. V dropped 0 bases and J dropped 6 bases, with 6 bases sitting between them. The CDR3 here is CASSLEAANIQYF. The CDR3, as DNA: TGTGCCAGCAGCTTAGAGGCGGCAAACATTCAGTACTTC.

This clonotype was recorded at least ten times. The rearrangement links TRBV4-1 to TRBJ2-1, with a tentative D call TRBD2 (5 bases). V lost 8 bases and J 8 bases, leaving 16 bases between the germline ends. The germline CDR1 and CDR2 sequences are MGHRA and YSYEKL. CDR3 length: 13 residues. CDR3 protein: CASAPLLVDEQFF. CDR3 coding DNA: TGCGCCAGCGCCCCTCTACTAGTCGATGAGCAGTTCTTC.

With respect to this clonotype: A single base separates this from a much larger clone, so it may be a read error. The genes are TRBV3-1 and TRBJ1-1; D is unclear. CDR1 LGHDT and CDR2 YNNKEL come from the germline V gene (reference sequence). This CDR3 region has 13 residues. V was shortened by 3 bases and J by 1 base, with 6 bases between the two germline ends. CDR3 nucleotide sequence: TGTGCCAGCAGCCATACAGAGAACACTGAAGCTTTCTTT. It translates to CASSHTENTEAFF.